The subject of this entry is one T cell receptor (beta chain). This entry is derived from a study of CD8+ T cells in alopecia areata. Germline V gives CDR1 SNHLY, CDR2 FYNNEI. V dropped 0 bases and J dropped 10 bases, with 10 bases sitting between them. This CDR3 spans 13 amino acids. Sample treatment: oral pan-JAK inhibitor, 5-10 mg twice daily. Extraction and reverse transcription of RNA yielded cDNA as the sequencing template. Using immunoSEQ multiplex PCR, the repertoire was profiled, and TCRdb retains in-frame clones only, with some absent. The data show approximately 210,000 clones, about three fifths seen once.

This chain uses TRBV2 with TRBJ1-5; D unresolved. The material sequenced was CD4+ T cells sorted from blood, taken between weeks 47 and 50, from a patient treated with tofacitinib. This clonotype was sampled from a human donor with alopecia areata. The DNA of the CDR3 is TGTGCCAGCAGTGAAGCGCCGGGTGCACCCCAGCATTTT. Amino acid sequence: CASSEAPGAPQHF. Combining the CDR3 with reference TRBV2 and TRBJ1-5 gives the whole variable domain EPEVTQTPSHQVTQMGQEVILRCVPISNHLYFYWYRQILGQKVEFLVSFYNNEISEKSEIFDDQFSVERPDGSNFTLKIRSTKLEDSAMYFCASSEAPGAPQHFGDGTRLSIL.